This T cell receptor (beta chain) is drawn from a study of blood T cell repertoires in COVID-19. About the study: Sites across the United States, Italy and Spain contributed samples from acute and convalescent COVID-19. Nucleic acid was either cDNA or gDNA, and it came from T cells, B-cell-depleted T cells, or PBMCs.

The germline gives CDR1 SGHTA, CDR2 FQGNSA. The V end was cut by 2 bases, the J end by 6 bases, with 10 bases between. The CDR3 contains 14 residues. Sequenced by immunoSEQ multiplex PCR; TCRdb stores in-frame clones only, minus some. The sample shows around 260,000 clones, approximately 85% of them seen only once. Only one count was recorded for this clone. Input material: peripheral blood. This rearrangement joins TRBV7-2 to TRBJ1-4; TRBD1 might be the D (6 bases). The sequence derives from a human donor with COVID-19, enrolled during active disease. The donor label of this sample is uncertain. In nucleotides, the CDR3 is TGTGCCAGCAGCTTACAGGGGTCGGATGAAAAACTGTTTTTT. This codes for CASSLQGSDEKLFF.